What follows describes a single T cell receptor beta chain. Since a much larger clone is just one base distant, this may be a read error. This sample is part of a study of metastatic and nonmetastatic thyroid tumors. No patient received treatment before thyroid surgery. TCRdb reprocessed the PCR reads via MiXCR. The sample yields 50,000 to 60,000 clones, approximately 17% seen once. V was shortened by 1 base and J by 7 bases, with 20 bases between the two germline ends. The CDR3 runs to 17 residues. Per the germline V gene, CDR1 is MGHRA and CDR2 is YSYEKL. This clonotype was sampled from a female donor with papillary thyroid cancer or a benign thyroid nodule (not recorded which). Some clones in this sample may be carry-over from other donors' samples. The chain recombines TRBV4-1 with TRBJ2-1; D is perhaps TRBD1 or TRBD2 (5 bases each). Sequencing was carried out using blood. CDR3 region: CASSQVPGRGLVNEQFF. CDR3 DNA: TGCGCCAGCAGCCAAGTCCCGGGACGGGGATTGGTAAATGAGCAGTTCTTC.